This entry lists 27 T cell receptor beta chains sequenced from one sample in a study of CD8 T cells in ankylosing spondylitis. TCRdb re-analysed the 5' RACE reads in MiXCR, keeping a single row per CDR3 protein. The table includes approximately 110,000 distinct CDR3 sequences, less than 25% detected once. The specimen sequenced was synovial fluid, either unsorted or a sorted T cell fraction (not recorded which). Receptors were obtained from a male donor with ankylosing spondylitis.

This chain connects TRBV5-5 to TRBJ1-4, with D possibly TRBD1 on 6 matching bases. Per the germline V gene, CDR1 is SGHKS and CDR2 is YYEKEE (reference sequence). The length of the CDR3 is 13 residues. Deletions cut 5 bases from V and 8 bases from J, with 13 bases between. The CDR3 sequence is CASRSPGTEKLFF. The CDR3, as DNA: TGTGCCAGCAGGTCACCCGGGACAGAAAAACTGTTTTTT. Complete variable domain (other parts from reference TRBV5-5 and TRBJ1-4): DAGVTQSPTHLIKTRGQQVTLRCSPISGHKSVSWYQQVLGQGPQFIFQYYEKEERGRGNFPDRFSARQFPNYSSELNVNALLLGDSALYLCASRSPGTEKLFFGSGTQLSVL.

This clonotype has at least ten counts. The V and J genes are TRBV20-1 and TRBJ1-2, with 7 nucleotides matching TRBD1. This CDR3 spans 15 amino acids. After removal of 0 bases from V and 1 base from J, the junction contained 5 bases not matched to a gene. CDR1 is DFQATT and CDR2 is SNEGSKA in the germline V gene (reference sequence). CDR3 nucleotides: TGCAGTGCTAGAGACCCCGGGACAGTTAACTATGGCTACACCTTC. Its protein product is CSARDPGTVNYGYTF.

This clonotype was counted between two and nine times. A junction end diverges from the germline sequence, so it may reflect a read error. The chain links TRBV29-1 to TRBJ2-2; D is unresolved. CDR1 is SQVTM and CDR2 is ANQGSEA in the germline V gene. This CDR3 is built from 14 residues. The CDR3 spells CSVERDPNAGELFF. The CDR3, as DNA: TGCAGCGTTGAGCGCGACCCGAACGCCGGGGAGCTGTTTTTT.

Here the CDR3 reads CASSSGSSSYNEQFF. The DNA for the CDR3 is TGTGCCAGCAGCTCCGGGAGTAGCTCCTACAATGAGCAGTTCTTC. The V gene is TRBV7-7, the J gene TRBJ2-1; D perhaps matches TRBD2 (6 bases). This CDR3 has 15 residues. Germline-derived CDR1 and CDR2 are SSHAT and FNYEAQ (reference sequence). Trimming took 4 bases from V and 0 from J, leaving 10 bases between them.

This clonotype is classed as medium-sized. The chain recombines TRBV5-4 with TRBJ1-4; possible D gene TRBD1, 6 bases. CDR3 length: 15 residues. Trimming stripped 4 bases from V and 2 bases from J, with 12 bases between. CDR1 SGHNT and CDR2 YYREEE come from the germline V gene (reference sequence). The CDR3 sequence is CASSAQGTTNEKLFF. The CDR3 bases are TGTGCCAGCAGCGCCCAGGGGACCACTAATGAAAAACTGTTTTTT.

This clonotype appeared a few times. V gene TRBV5-1 combines with J gene TRBJ2-3; D tentatively fits TRBD1 or TRBD2 (6 bases each). The germline V and J ends were trimmed by 3 bases and 9 bases, with 14 bases remaining between them. Germline V gene sequence: CDR1 SGHRS, CDR2 YFSETQ. The CDR3 extends over 13 amino acids. CDR3 protein: CASSSQTGGTQYF. The CDR3 nucleotides are TGCGCCAGCAGCTCTCAGACAGGAGGGACGCAGTATTTT.

The chain uses TRBV5-1 and TRBJ2-7, with 7 bases aligning to TRBD2. This CDR3 comprises 14 residues. Germline CDR1 and CDR2: SGHRS and YFSETQ. Unmatched junction bases numbered 7, after V lost 7 bases and J lost 0 bases. This CDR3 reads CASGGDADSYEQYF. The CDR3 DNA sequence: TGCGCCAGCGGGGGGGACGCCGACTCCTACGAGCAGTACTTC.

The chain recombines TRBV15 with TRBJ1-1; D unresolved. CDR3 length: 14 amino acids. In germline, CDR1 is LNHNV, CDR2 YYDKDF (reference sequence). Trimming stripped 0 bases from V and 8 bases from J, with 13 bases between. The CDR3 region is CATSRDPTNGEAFF. The CDR3 bases are TGTGCCACCAGCAGAGATCCCACGAACGGCGAAGCTTTCTTT.

The rearrangement links TRBV3-1 to TRBJ1-1; D not certain. The CDR3 contains 14 residues. CDR1 LGHDT and CDR2 YNNKEL come from the germline V gene (reference sequence). V was clipped by 4 bases and J by 1 base, with 10 bases between them. The CDR3 here is CASSRPDWNTEAFF. Here the CDR3 DNA reads TGTGCCAGCAGCCGTCCTGACTGGAACACTGAAGCTTTCTTT.

Only a few counts were recorded for this clonotype. V gene TRBV4-2 combines with J gene TRBJ1-2; possible D gene TRBD1, 5 bases. The germline V gene encodes CDR1 LGHNA and CDR2 YNFKEQ. Trimming stripped 0 bases from V and 3 bases from J, with 11 bases between. The CDR3 totals 15 residues. In DNA form, the CDR3 reads TGTGCCAGCAGCCAAGACGATGCGGGGGACTATGGCTACACCTTC. Residues: CASSQDDAGDYGYTF.

V gene TRBV10-3 combines with J gene TRBJ1-1, with TRBD1 as a possible D gene (5 bases). The CDR3 consists of 12 residues. With 6 bases removed from V and 5 bases from J, the gap between germline ends came to 10 bases. CDR1 is ENHRY and CDR2 is SYGVKD in the germline V gene. DNA for the CDR3: TGTGCCATCAGCCAGGGTAGGACTGAAGCTTTCTTT. Its translation is CAISQGRTEAFF.

Ten or more counts support this clonotype. The V call is TRBV2, the J call TRBJ2-3, with a tentative D call TRBD1 (5 bases). CDR1 and CDR2 (germline): SNHLY, FYNNEI. Trimming pared 2 bases from V and 4 bases from J, leaving 10 bases between. The length of the CDR3 is 14 residues. CDR3 amino acids: CASSEWQGADTQYF. The CDR3 region has the DNA TGTGCCAGCAGTGAATGGCAGGGTGCAGATACGCAGTATTTT.

The chain links TRBV6-6 to TRBJ2-4; D remains unclear. The germline V gene has CDR1 MNHNY and CDR2 SVGAGI (reference sequence). V was clipped by 4 bases and J by 8 bases, with 9 bases between them. This CDR3 spans 12 amino acids. The chain's CDR3 is CASSSWVDIQYF. The CDR3 DNA reads as TGTGCCAGCAGTTCCTGGGTGGACATTCAGTACTTC.

This clonotype was counted ten times or more. The chain links TRBV5-6 to TRBJ1-1; TRBD1 matches at 7 bases. The CDR3 spans 14 residues. The junction had 10 bases not matched to a gene; V was cut back by 5 bases and J by 6 bases. Germline CDR1 SGHDT, CDR2 YYEEEE. CDR3 DNA: TGTGCCAGCAGTCTTCGGGACAGAGGCCCTGAAGCTTTCTTT. This encodes CASSLRDRGPEAFF.

A few counts support this clonotype. The CDR3 reads CSLRGTSIEQYF. The CDR3 coding sequence is TGCAGCCTGCGCGGGACTTCTATCGAGCAGTACTTC. This chain links TRBV20-1 with TRBJ2-7, with D possibly TRBD2 on 6 matching bases. Germline loops: CDR1 DFQATT, CDR2 SNEGSKA (reference sequence). The CDR3 is 12 residues long.

This clonotype has more than one count but fewer than ten. CDR3 residues: CASSSLGGIGEAFF. DNA of the CDR3: TGTGCCAGCAGTTCCCTAGGAGGGATCGGTGAAGCTTTCTTT. This chain uses TRBV12-3 or TRBV12-4 with TRBJ1-1; D unresolved. The CDR3 loop spans 14 amino acids. The germline V and J ends were trimmed by 4 bases and 7 bases, with 16 bases remaining between them.

The chain recombines TRBV7-9 with TRBJ1-2, with D tentatively TRBD1 (5 bases). The length of the CDR3 is 14 residues. The V end was cut by 1 base, the J end by 5 bases, with 11 bases between. Germline V gene sequence: CDR1 SEHNR, CDR2 FQNEAQ (reference sequence). CDR3: CASSLVSGNYGYTF. The DNA for the CDR3 is TGTGCCAGCAGCTTAGTTTCAGGGAATTATGGCTACACCTTC.

There are a few counts of this clonotype. Relative to the germline gene, one junction end is altered; a read error may explain this. The chain combines TRBV6-6 with TRBJ2-5; D unresolved. The CDR3 consists of 11 residues. CDR1 MNHNY and CDR2 SVGAGI come from the germline V gene (reference sequence). CDR3 nucleotide sequence: TGTGCCAGCAGTTCGAATTCCCAGAAGGACTTC. Translating it yields CASSSNSQKDF.

This clonotype was recorded a few times. The chain carries TRBV5-1 and TRBJ2-3, with D tentatively TRBD1 (6 bases). Trimming left V 1 base short and J 0 bases short, with 15 bases between. Germline V CDR1 and CDR2: SGHRS, YFSETQ. The CDR3 consists of 17 residues. This chain's CDR3 is CASSLHTGTLSTDTQYF. The CDR3 DNA follows: TGCGCCAGCAGCTTGCATACCGGGACATTAAGCACAGATACGCAGTATTTT.

This clonotype was recorded a few times. V and J are TRBV20-1 and TRBJ2-1; D remains ambiguous. The V gene lost 5 bases and the J gene lost 6 bases, with 11 bases spanning the gap. The CDR3 length is 12 residues. Germline assignment: CDR1 DFQATT and CDR2 SNEGSKA (reference sequence). The CDR3 DNA reads as TGCAGTGCTTTATACCGCCCCAATGAGCAGTTCTTC. Translation: CSALYRPNEQFF.

In its sample, this clonotype was seen a few times. The chain joins TRBV20-1 to TRBJ2-7; 14 positions agree with TRBD2. The CDR3 sequence is 18 residues long. CDR1 and CDR2 (germline): DFQATT, SNEGSKA (reference sequence). With 0 bases clipped from V and 4 bases from J, the junction kept 11 bases outside the gene matches. In DNA, the CDR3 is TGCAGTGCTAGAGATAAAGGGACTAGCGGGAGAACTCTGTACGAGCAGTACTTC. Translating it yields CSARDKGTSGRTLYEQYF.

The chain carries TRBV29-1 and TRBJ1-4; 9 nucleotides match TRBD1. The CDR3 covers 15 residues. The junction had 8 bases not matched to a gene; V was cut back by 6 bases and J by 3 bases. The germline V gene encodes CDR1 SQVTM and CDR2 ANQGSEA. The CDR3 here is CSVLGQGQSNEKLFF. The DNA for the CDR3 is TGCAGCGTCCTCGGACAGGGGCAGTCTAATGAAAAACTGTTTTTT.

This clonotype has only a few counts. J is TRBJ2-5 and V is TRBV5-6; weak D call: TRBD1 (6 bases). The V gene lost 0 bases and the J gene lost 6 bases, with 15 bases spanning the gap. The germline V gene encodes CDR1 SGHDT and CDR2 YYEEEE. CDR3 length equals 15 residues. Written as DNA, the CDR3 is TGTGCCAGCAGCTTGGCTGGGGGCTCAAGGCAGACCCAGTACTTC. Its translation is CASSLAGGSRQTQYF.

In this sample, this clonotype turned up many times. This chain connects TRBV7-7 to TRBJ2-5, with TRBD2 matching 10 bases. The length of the CDR3 is 16 residues. After removal of 2 bases from V and 1 base from J, the junction contained 4 bases not matched to a gene. The germline V gene has CDR1 SSHAT and CDR2 FNYEAQ (reference sequence). CDR3 loop: CASSLLIAGGQETQYF. The DNA of the CDR3 is TGTGCCAGCAGCTTATTGATAGCGGGAGGCCAAGAGACCCAGTACTTC.

This clonotype was seen a few times. V gene TRBV20-1 combines with J gene TRBJ2-6; 8 bases map to TRBD1. Unmatched junction bases numbered 7, after V lost 1 base and J lost 2 bases. CDR1 and CDR2 from the germline V gene are DFQATT and SNEGSKA (reference sequence). The CDR3 spans 17 residues. The CDR3 protein is CSARVNLDRAGANVLTF. The CDR3 DNA follows: TGCAGTGCTAGAGTAAATCTGGACAGGGCTGGGGCCAACGTCCTGACTTTC.

This clonotype was detected a few times. The rearrangement links TRBV18 to TRBJ2-2, with 10 nucleotides matching TRBD2. The CDR3 covers 16 residues. With 6 bases clipped from V and 5 bases from J, the junction kept 9 bases outside the gene matches. The germline V gene encodes CDR1 KGHSH and CDR2 LQKENI. The DNA of the CDR3 is TGTGCCAGCTCCCCCGGTGGACTAGCGGCAACCGGGGAGCTGTTTTTT. Encoded protein: CASSPGGLAATGELFF. Looking up the rest from reference TRBV18 and TRBJ2-2 gives the full variable domain: NAGVMQNPRHLVRRRGQEARLRCSPMKGHSHVYWYRQLPEEGLKFMVYLQKENIIDESGMPKERFSAEFPKEGPSILRIQQVVRGDSAAYFCASSPGGLAATGELFFGEGSRLTVL.

The table lists this clonotype with many counts. The chain links TRBV5-5 to TRBJ2-1; maybe TRBD1 (5 bases). From germline, CDR1 is SGHKS and CDR2 YYEKEE (reference sequence). The CDR3 runs to 17 residues. The germline V and J ends were trimmed by 0 bases and 0 bases, with 13 bases remaining between them. CDR3 region: CASSLAIQGASYNEQFF. The DNA of the CDR3 is TGTGCCAGCAGCTTGGCCATTCAGGGCGCCTCCTACAATGAGCAGTTCTTC.